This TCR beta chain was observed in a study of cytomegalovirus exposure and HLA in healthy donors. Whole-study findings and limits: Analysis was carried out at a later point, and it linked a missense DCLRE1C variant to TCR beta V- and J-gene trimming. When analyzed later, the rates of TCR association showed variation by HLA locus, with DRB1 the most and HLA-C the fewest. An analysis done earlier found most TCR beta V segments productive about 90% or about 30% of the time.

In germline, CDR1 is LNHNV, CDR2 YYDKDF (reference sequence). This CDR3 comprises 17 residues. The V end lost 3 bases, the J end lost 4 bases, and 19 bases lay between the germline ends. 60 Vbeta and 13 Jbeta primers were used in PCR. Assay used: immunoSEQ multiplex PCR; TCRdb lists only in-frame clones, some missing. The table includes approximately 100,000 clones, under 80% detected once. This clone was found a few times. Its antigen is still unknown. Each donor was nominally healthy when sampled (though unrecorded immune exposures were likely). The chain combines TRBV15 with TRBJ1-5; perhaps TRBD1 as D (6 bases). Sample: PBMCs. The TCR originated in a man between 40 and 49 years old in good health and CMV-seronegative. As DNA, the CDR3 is TGTGCCACCAGCAGCAGAGGGGGGGGGCCGGTGAATCAGCCCCAGCATTTT. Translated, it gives CATSSRGGGPVNQPQHF.